This T cell receptor (beta chain) stems from a study of blood T cell repertoires in COVID-19. This CDR3 comprises 15 residues. The V segment lost 6 bases and the J segment 10 bases; nucleotides outside the gene matches: 10. CDR1 and CDR2 (germline): MNHEY, SVGAGI. Sequencing was performed with immunoSEQ multiplex PCR; in TCRdb, only in-frame clones are kept and a portion is missing. The table has some 320,000 clones, about 89% seen once. Recovered status applied to Cohort 3 donors who had two consecutive negative PCRs. It also applied to those with clearance or with symptom resolution. Sequencing used PBMCs or T cells enriched from blood (not recorded which). V gene TRBV6-5 combines with J gene TRBJ1-6; 9 nucleotides agree with TRBD1. The source is a man in his fifties or sixties who had recovered from COVID-19. The DNA for the CDR3 is TGTGCCAGCAGACGGAAGACAGGGGGAAGCTCACCCCTCCACTTT. Residues: CASRRKTGGSSPLHF.